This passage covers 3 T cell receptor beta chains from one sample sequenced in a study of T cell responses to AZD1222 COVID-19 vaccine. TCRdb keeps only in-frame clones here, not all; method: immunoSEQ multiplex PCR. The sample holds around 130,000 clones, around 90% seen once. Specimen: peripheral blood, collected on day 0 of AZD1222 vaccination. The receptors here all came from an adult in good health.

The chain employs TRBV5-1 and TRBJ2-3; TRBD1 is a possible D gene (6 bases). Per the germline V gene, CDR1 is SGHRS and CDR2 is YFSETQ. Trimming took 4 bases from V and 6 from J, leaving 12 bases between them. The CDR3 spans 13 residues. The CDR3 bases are TGCGCCAGCAGCCCGTTGGGGGCGGATACGCAGTATTTT. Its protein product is CASSPLGADTQYF.

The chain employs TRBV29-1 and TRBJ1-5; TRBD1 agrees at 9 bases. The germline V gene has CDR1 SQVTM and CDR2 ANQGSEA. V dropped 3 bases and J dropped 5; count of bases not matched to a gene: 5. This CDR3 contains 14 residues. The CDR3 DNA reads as TGCAGCGTTGATAAGGGACAGGGATATCAGCCCCAGCATTTT. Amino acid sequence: CSVDKGQGYQPQHF. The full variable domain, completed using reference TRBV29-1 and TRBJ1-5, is SAVISQKPSRDICQRGTSLTIQCQVDSQVTMMFWYRQQPGQSLTLIATANQGSEATYESGFVIDKFPISRPNLTFSTLTVSNMSPEDSSIYLCSVDKGQGYQPQHFGDGTRLSIL.

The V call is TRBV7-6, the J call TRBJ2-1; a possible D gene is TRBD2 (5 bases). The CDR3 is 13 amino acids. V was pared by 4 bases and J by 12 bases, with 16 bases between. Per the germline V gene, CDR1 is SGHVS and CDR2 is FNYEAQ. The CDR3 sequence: CASSSRDPSLQFF. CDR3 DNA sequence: TGTGCCAGCAGCTCACGAGACCCTAGCCTGCAGTTCTTC.